The present T cell receptor (beta chain) was sequenced within a study of blood T cell repertoires in COVID-19. The CDR3 totals 13 residues. V was pared by 6 bases and J by 1 base, with 9 bases between. Germline-derived CDR1 and CDR2 are SNHLY and FYNNEI. As processed by the authors: How many nucleated cells were present was estimated from reference gene primer amplification. Data came from immunoSEQ multiplex PCR; TCRdb stores just in-frame clones and leaves some out. D and trimming were read from the DNA, whereas the V and J calls and clone size are those reported in that table. The sample lists about 370,000 clones, 80% to 90% seen once, with approximately 1% in the top ten. Participants reported their clinical history, and cohort assignment relied on those reports. Recovery meant two consecutive negative NP/OP PCR tests, professional clearance, or resolved symptoms.

This chain connects TRBV2 to TRBJ1-1; D perhaps matches TRBD1 (6 bases). The TCR originated in a man aged 18 to 30 who had recovered from COVID-19. The sequencing input was PBMCs or T cells enriched from blood (not recorded which). Written as DNA, the CDR3 is TGTGCCAGCAGGCGCAGGGGGAACACTGAAGCTTTCTTT. Its translation is CASRRRGNTEAFF.